This passage covers 12 T cell receptor beta chains from one sample sequenced in a study of OX40 agonist ivuxolimab in advanced cancers. Libraries were made using the immunoSEQ multiplex PCR assay. TCRdb stores this immuneACCESS table with in-frame sequences only. Part of the clones is absent; in the studies checked, under half of the shortfall reflects unresolved V genes, and no reason is known for the rest. For this sample the table gives roughly 76,000 clones, of which about 91% were detected only once. The ten largest clones capture 2% to 2.5% of the sample. The input for sequencing was CD4+ or CD8+ T cells sorted from blood, taken in a trial of the OX40 agonist ivuxolimab. Receptor source: an adult with an advanced solid tumor such as melanoma, head and neck, liver or kidney cancer.

CDR3 sequence: CASSPGSGFEIRGYTF. The CDR3 DNA reads TGTGCCAGCAGCCCAGGATCGGGATTCGAAATTCGTGGCTACACCTTC. The rearrangement links TRBV9 to TRBJ1-2; D is uncertain. The germline V and J ends were trimmed by 4 bases and 7 bases, with 23 bases remaining between them. In germline, CDR1 is SGDLS, CDR2 YYNGEE. This CDR3 has 16 amino acids.

The genes are TRBV5-8 and TRBJ2-4; TRBD1 or TRBD2 may be the D gene (5 bases each). V shed 2 bases and J shed 0 bases, with 12 bases lying between them. The CDR3 runs to 16 residues. CDR1 is SGHTS and CDR2 is YDEGEE in the germline V gene. The CDR3 nucleotides read TGTGCCAGCAGCTTAGAGGGGCAGTTAGCCAAAAACATTCAGTACTTC. This codes for CASSLEGQLAKNIQYF.

The rearrangement joins TRBV28 to TRBJ2-3, with a weak D call TRBD2 (7 bases). CDR1 is MDHEN and CDR2 is SYDVKM in the germline V gene. V was clipped by 2 bases and J by 2 bases, with 14 bases between them. The CDR3 is made up of 16 amino acids. The CDR3 sequence: CASSLRVGGVTDTQYF. The CDR3 DNA reads TGTGCCAGCAGTTTAAGGGTAGGGGGGGTCACAGATACGCAGTATTTT.

As DNA, the CDR3 is TGTGCCAGTAGTATAGGTCCAGGGAACACCGGGGAGCTGTTTTTT. This gives the protein CASSIGPGNTGELFF. The chain employs TRBV19 and TRBJ2-2, with D uncertain. This CDR3 contains 15 residues. Germline CDR1 is LNHDA and CDR2 is SQIVND (reference sequence). V was trimmed by 1 base and J by 1 base, leaving 7 bases between them.

This rearrangement joins TRBV12-5 to TRBJ1-1; the match to TRBD1 covers 9 bases. This CDR3 region has 14 residues. CDR1 and CDR2 (germline): LGHNT, FRNRAP. J gave up 4 bases and V 4 bases, and 4 bases lay outside the gene matches. The DNA for the CDR3 is TGTGCTAGTGGTTACGGGACAGGGTTCACTGAAGCTTTCTTT. This codes for CASGYGTGFTEAFF.

This chain connects TRBV7-6 to TRBJ2-1; 11 positions agree with TRBD2. Germline-derived CDR1 and CDR2 are SGHVS and FNYEAQ. V shed 4 bases, J shed 0 bases, and the junction held 11 bases outside the gene matches. This CDR3 is 19 amino acids long. CDR3 nucleotides: TGTGCCAGCAGCTGGGGACTAGCGGCTAAATTCAGCTCCTACAATGAGCAGTTCTTC. It is translated as CASSWGLAAKFSSYNEQFF.

The chain combines TRBV6-6 with TRBJ1-2; weak D call: TRBD1 (5 bases). Germline CDR1 is MNHNY and CDR2 is SVGAGI (reference sequence). V lost 2 bases to trimming and J lost 5 bases, with 12 bases between them. The CDR3 totals 14 residues. The CDR3 DNA reads as TGTGCCAGCAGTTACCCACAGGACACTTATGGCTACACCTTC. Translating it yields CASSYPQDTYGYTF.

The chain joins TRBV28 to TRBJ2-7; a possible D gene is TRBD1 (5 bases). The CDR3 sequence is 12 residues long. Germline CDR1 is MDHEN and CDR2 is SYDVKM. V lost 2 bases and J lost 9, with 11 bases in between. CDR3 coding DNA: TGTGCCAGCAGTTTAATAGGGGCTGCGCAGTACTTC. It specifies CASSLIGAAQYF.

This clone was seen just once. The J gene is TRBJ2-7, the V gene TRBV10-3; 9 bases are shared with TRBD1. The CDR3 sequence is 15 residues long. The germline gives CDR1 ENHRY, CDR2 SYGVKD. J was trimmed by 2 bases and V by 0 bases; bases with no gene match: 2. This chain's CDR3 is CAISESWDRAYEQYF. CDR3 bases: TGTGCCATCAGTGAGTCATGGGACAGGGCCTACGAGCAGTACTTC.

The chain links TRBV5-5 to TRBJ1-1; TRBD1 aligns across 7 bases. CDR1 is SGHKS, CDR2 YYEKEE, per germline (reference sequence). This CDR3 has 15 residues. V lost 4 bases, J lost 1 base, and 7 bases stayed unmatched. This chain's CDR3 is CASSVQGQSNTEAFF. CDR3 coding DNA: TGTGCCAGCAGCGTCCAGGGACAGTCGAACACTGAAGCTTTCTTT.

V is TRBV7-2 and J is TRBJ2-5; TRBD1 might be the D (6 bases). Between the trimmed V and J ends, which lost 5 bases and 4 bases, there was a span of 20 bases. The CDR3 is 16 residues long. Germline loops: CDR1 SGHTA, CDR2 FQGNSA. DNA of the CDR3: TGTGCCAGCAGCCCTGCACCAGGACAGTTCGGAGAGACCCAGTACTTC. This encodes CASSPAPGQFGETQYF.

The genes are TRBV5-8 and TRBJ2-5, with D maybe TRBD1 (6 bases). Germline V gives CDR1 SGHTS, CDR2 YDEGEE. The length of the CDR3 is 16 residues. V gave up 3 bases and J gave up 5 bases, with 20 bases separating them. CDR3 nucleotide sequence: TGTGCCAGCAGCTCCTTAACAGGGAAGGTTGAGGAGACCCAGTACTTC. Translation gives CASSSLTGKVEETQYF.